This paragraph covers one TCR beta chain sequence. Antigen unknown. The CDR3 extends over 14 amino acids. Trimming shortened V by 2 bases and J by 0 bases, and 7 bases separated the two germline ends. Germline values: CDR1 MNHEY, CDR2 SVGAGI. The data were taken from a study of blood T cells in healthy people across ages. Study outcomes and limitations: Researchers judged that diversity estimates from one million T cells fell short of true values. Older age coincided with a roughly linear decline in TCR beta diversity per million T cells. TCR beta diversity correlated strongly with naive T cell percentage. Expanded clonotype shifts may have been confounded, as the donors had an unknown CMV status.

Through a sample-barcoded 5' primer and a J-beta primer mix, a second PCR was run for roughly 6 to 11 cycles. TCRdb used MiXCR to reprocess the 5' RACE reads, holding one entry per CDR3 protein. The sample yields 700,000 or so distinct CDR3 sequences, 20% to 25% seen once. The sequence was collected from a man in his 70s in good health. Sequencing used blood. This rearrangement joins TRBV6-5 to TRBJ1-2; D is perhaps TRBD1 (5 bases). The CDR3 DNA sequence: TGTGCCAGCAGTTACGCGGGGGCTAACTATGGCTACACCTTC. The encoded protein is CASSYAGANYGYTF.